The T cell receptor beta chain described here comes from a study of cytomegalovirus exposure and HLA in healthy donors. In the PCR, 60 Vbeta and 13 Jbeta primers were used. The table came from immunoSEQ multiplex PCR; TCRdb's copy has only in-frame clones and leaves some out. The table records over 150,000 clones, about 83% of them present only once. Germline V CDR1 and CDR2: LNHNV, YYDKDF (reference sequence). J lost 5 bases, V lost 0 bases, and 10 bases had no gene match. There are 17 residues in the CDR3. The sequenced sample was PBMCs. V and J are TRBV15 and TRBJ2-3, with TRBD1 matching over 8 bases. The receptor comes from a girl aged 5 to 17 in good health and CMV-seropositive. The CDR3 here is CATSRDQSGGYEDTQYF. CDR3 DNA: TGTGCCACCAGCAGAGATCAGTCAGGGGGCTATGAAGATACGCAGTATTTT.